This T cell receptor (beta chain) emerged from a study of molecular identifiers for immune sequencing clone quantification. Study-level background: Replicate RNA came from roughly 18,000 or 92,000 naive CD8 cells and was split five ways, and four parts were sequenced. General study results and limits: Highly expanded clone sizes could be underestimated through barcode sharing by identical TCR molecules.

The authors sorted naive CD8 T cells as CD8+CD4-CCR7+CD45RA+. This clonotype was observed many times. Its antigen remains unidentified. TCRdb passed the PCR reads through MiXCR, listing each CDR3 protein once. The sample holds 79,000 or so distinct CDR3 sequences, roughly 25% seen once. The CDR3 loop spans 16 amino acids. The germline V gene has CDR1 SGHDN and CDR2 FVKESK. V shed 3 bases and J shed 4 bases, with 17 bases lying between them. Sequenced: naive CD8+ T cells from blood, with Jurkat cell RNA spiked in. Described subset: FACS-sorted CD8+CD4-CCR7+CD45RA+ naive T cells. V gene TRBV14 combines with J gene TRBJ2-3; D might be TRBD2 (6 bases). The receptor's source is a human donor in good health. Some libraries in this study had Jurkat cell RNA spiked in. CDR3 DNA sequence: TGTGCCAGCAGCCATCTCCGGGAGCGGGCGGCAGATACGCAGTATTTT. The encoded protein is CASSHLRERAADTQYF.